The 32 T cell receptor beta chains below all came from one sample that was sequenced in a study of CD8+ T cells in alopecia areata. It was from alopecia areata patients that lesional scalp punch biopsies and peripheral blood were collected. Extraction and reverse transcription of RNA yielded cDNA as the sequencing template. Clones were read by immunoSEQ multiplex PCR, and TCRdb kept only the in-frame ones, dropping some. This table has approximately 11,000 clones, around three fifths appearing once. The sample here was skin, taken at week 0. All receptors come from a human donor with alopecia areata.

The gene calls are TRBV2 and TRBJ2-7; 8 bases agree with TRBD2. CDR1 is SNHLY, CDR2 FYNNEI, per germline. The CDR3 contains 16 residues. The V segment lost 5 bases and the J segment 3 bases; nucleotides outside the gene matches: 12. The CDR3: CASSLRSGRNGYEQYF. The CDR3 DNA follows: TGTGCCAGCAGTTTACGCAGCGGGAGAAATGGCTACGAGCAGTACTTC.

This sequence joins TRBV30 and TRBJ1-2; possibly TRBD1 for D (5 bases). V lost 2 bases and J lost 8, with 12 bases in between. The V gene's germline CDR1 is GTSNPN and CDR2 SVGIG (reference sequence). The CDR3 has 12 amino acids. Here the CDR3 DNA reads TGTGCCTGGAGTAACACAAGGGACGGCTACACCTTC. It yields the protein CAWSNTRDGYTF.

The rearrangement joins TRBV6-5 to TRBJ2-3, with D possibly matching TRBD2 (6 bases). CDR1 MNHEY and CDR2 SVGAGI come from the germline V gene. The CDR3 length is 13 residues. The V gene lost 7 bases and the J gene lost 1 base, with 9 bases spanning the gap. CDR3 region: CASTWGGTDTQYF. The CDR3 region has the DNA TGTGCCAGCACGTGGGGGGGCACAGATACGCAGTATTTT.

This clone has only a few counts. The chain employs TRBV7-9 and TRBJ2-5; 7 positions agree with TRBD1. Germline V CDR1 and CDR2: SEHNR, FQNEAQ (reference sequence). CDR3 length: 14 residues. V dropped 8 bases and J dropped 5; count of bases not matched to a gene: 11. In DNA, the CDR3 is TGTGCCAGCTACAAGACAGGGTATGCGGAGACCCAGTACTTC. Its translation is CASYKTGYAETQYF.

A word on this clone: At one boundary the junction diverges from the germline segment, which might be a read error. The chain recombines TRBV11-3 with TRBJ1-2, with a possible D match to TRBD1 (6 bases). This CDR3 is 13 amino acids long. Germline V gene data show CDR1 as SGHNT and CDR2 as YENEEA. The CDR3, as DNA: TGTGCCAGCAGATTGTTTGTTAGGGGGGACACCCTCTTC. Amino acid sequence: CASRLFVRGDTLF.

The V gene is TRBV4-2, the J gene TRBJ1-1, with 7 bases lining up with TRBD1. The germline gives CDR1 LGHNA, CDR2 YNFKEQ. The CDR3 covers 16 residues. J lost 5 bases, V lost 1 base, and 10 bases had no gene match. This CDR3 is CASSQGQGTADTEAFF. CDR3 DNA: TGTGCCAGCAGCCAAGGGCAGGGGACAGCTGATACTGAAGCTTTCTTT.

This chain uses TRBV7-8 with TRBJ2-7; D is perhaps TRBD1 (6 bases). The CDR3 is 15 residues long. The V gene lost 6 bases and the J gene lost 2 bases, with 17 bases spanning the gap. Germline CDR1 and CDR2: SGHVS and FQNEAQ. The CDR3 DNA is TGTGCCAGCAGGGCTGACAGGTTCATGACCTACGAGCAGTACTTC. Protein sequence: CASRADRFMTYEQYF.

The CDR3 protein is CASSANDRAFF. DNA for the CDR3: TGTGCCAGCAGCGCTAACGACAGGGCTTTCTTT. The chain has TRBV9 and TRBJ1-1; TRBD1 might be the D (6 bases). The germline gives CDR1 SGDLS, CDR2 YYNGEE. The germline V and J ends were trimmed by 3 bases and 11 bases, with 11 bases remaining between them. The CDR3 extends over 11 amino acids.

This clone is judged medium-sized (0.01 to 0.1%). The V call is TRBV27, the J call TRBJ1-4; TRBD1 aligns across 7 bases. This CDR3 is built from 15 residues. The germline gives CDR1 MNHEY, CDR2 SMNVEV (reference sequence). Trimming took 4 bases from V and 10 from J; bases not matched to a gene: 12. The CDR3 DNA sequence: TGTGCCAGCAGTTCCAAAGGACAGGTTTTTGGAAAACTGTTTTTT. Translating it yields CASSSKGQVFGKLFF. The full variable domain, rest sourced from reference TRBV27 and TRBJ1-4, is EAQVTQNPRYLITVTGKKLTVTCSQNMNHEYMSWYRQDPGLGLRQIYYSMNVEVTDKGDVPEGYKVSRKEKRNFPLILESPSPNQTSLYFCASSSKGQVFGKLFFGSGTQLSVL.

This chain's CDR3 is CASSPQQAASYEQYF. CDR3 bases: TGTGCCAGCAGCCCCCAACAAGCGGCCTCCTACGAGCAGTACTTC. The genes are TRBV6-5 and TRBJ2-7, with a tentative D call TRBD2 (5 bases). CDR1 MNHEY and CDR2 SVGAGI come from the germline V gene. There are 15 residues in the CDR3. Trimming took 6 bases from V and 0 from J, leaving 15 bases between them.

CDR3 residues: CASSQTGGQETQYF. As DNA, the CDR3 is TGTGCCAGCAGCCAAACAGGGGGCCAAGAGACCCAGTACTTC. The chain is built from TRBV7-3 and TRBJ2-5, with TRBD1 identical over 8 bases. The germline V gene encodes CDR1 SGHTA and CDR2 FQGTGA. CDR3 length: 14 amino acids. Unmatched junction bases numbered 3, after V lost 5 bases and J lost 1 base.

The V and J genes are TRBV6-6 and TRBJ2-2; 8 bases fit TRBD1. V lost 8 bases, J lost 2 bases, and 4 bases stayed unmatched. Per germline, CDR1 MNHNY and CDR2 SVGAGI (reference sequence). The CDR3 runs 14 residues. The CDR3 bases are TGTGCCAGCCTGGACAGGGCTAACACCGGGGAGCTGTTTTTT. Its protein product is CASLDRANTGELFF.

The chain is built from TRBV6-6 and TRBJ2-7; maybe TRBD1 (6 bases). V lost 4 bases and J 7 bases, leaving 14 bases between the germline ends. Germline CDR1 MNHNY, CDR2 SVGAGI (reference sequence). There are 13 residues in the CDR3. CDR3 in amino acids: CASSSMGAREQYF. CDR3 bases: TGTGCCAGCAGTTCCATGGGGGCTAGGGAGCAGTACTTC.

This chain links TRBV5-1 with TRBJ2-7; possible D gene TRBD2, 6 bases. V shed 4 bases and J shed 5 bases, with 22 bases lying between them. Germline V gene data show CDR1 as SGHRS and CDR2 as YFSETQ. This CDR3 region has 16 residues. The CDR3 coding sequence is TGCGCCAGCAGCCCGGTCCGGGACTCATTAAACAACGAGCAGTACTTC. Its translation: CASSPVRDSLNNEQYF. The full variable domain, with the rest looked up from reference TRBV5-1 and TRBJ2-7, is KAGVTQTPRYLIKTRGQQVTLSCSPISGHRSVSWYQQTPGQGLQFLFEYFSETQRNKGNFPGRFSGRQFSNSRSEMNVSTLELGDSALYLCASSPVRDSLNNEQYFGPGTRLTVT.

This chain uses TRBV9 with TRBJ1-2, with a weak D call TRBD1 (6 bases). V lost 6 bases and J lost 3, with 18 bases in between. The CDR3 loop spans 15 amino acids. Germline V lookup: CDR1 SGDLS, CDR2 YYNGEE. The CDR3 DNA reads TGTGCCAGCACCAATAGACAGGATTTGGACTATGGCTACACCTTC. Its translation: CASTNRQDLDYGYTF.

The gene calls are TRBV6-1 and TRBJ2-3, with TRBD2 identical over 12 bases. Trimming removed 7 bases from V and 6 bases from J; junction bases left unmatched: 5. Germline V gives CDR1 MNHNS, CDR2 SASEGT. The CDR3 loop spans 14 amino acids. CDR3: CASILGTSGDTQYF. DNA of the CDR3: TGTGCCAGCATCCTGGGGACTAGCGGGGATACGCAGTATTTT.

The chain combines TRBV10-1 with TRBJ1-6; the match to TRBD1 covers 8 bases. From germline, CDR1 is WNHNN and CDR2 SYGVQD (reference sequence). V shed 0 bases, J shed 7 bases, and the junction held 5 bases outside the gene matches. The CDR3 is made up of 16 amino acids. The CDR3 DNA sequence: TGCGCCAGCAGTGAGTCAGGACGACAGGGGAATTCACCCCTCCACTTT. Residues: CASSESGRQGNSPLHF.

The rearrangement links TRBV4-1 to TRBJ1-1; maybe TRBD1 (6 bases). The V gene lost 4 bases and the J gene lost 2 bases, with 20 bases spanning the gap. Germline CDR1 is MGHRA and CDR2 is YSYEKL. This CDR3 comprises 17 residues. CDR3 sequence: CASSRESLQGDNTEAFF. The CDR3 nucleotides read TGCGCCAGCAGCCGAGAAAGCCTACAGGGAGATAACACTGAAGCTTTCTTT.

The chain is built from TRBV10-3 and TRBJ2-2; D possibly corresponds to TRBD1 (6 bases). Germline V gene lookup returns CDR1 ENHRY and CDR2 SYGVKD. Deletions cut 10 bases from V and 3 bases from J, with 9 bases between. CDR3 length equals 12 residues. CDR3 in amino acids: CATGHYTGELFF. The CDR3 DNA reads TGTGCCACGGGACACTACACCGGGGAGCTGTTTTTT.

The J gene is TRBJ1-3, the V gene TRBV18; D unclear. V was clipped by 0 bases and J by 0 bases, with 18 bases between them. Germline CDR1 is KGHSH and CDR2 is LQKENI. This CDR3 is built from 19 residues. The CDR3 loop reads CASSPPKTSAMISGNTIYF. Here the CDR3 DNA reads TGTGCCAGCTCACCACCGAAAACATCCGCAATGATCTCTGGAAACACCATATATTTT.

This clone was counted between two and nine times. This chain connects TRBV7-9 to TRBJ2-2, with D uncertain. Germline-derived CDR1 and CDR2 are SEHNR and FQNEAQ (reference sequence). V was shortened by 5 bases and J by 4 bases, with 11 bases between the two germline ends. This CDR3 spans 14 amino acids. The CDR3: CASSPHTRTGELFF. CDR3 in DNA: TGTGCCAGCAGCCCCCACACGCGCACCGGGGAGCTGTTTTTT.

The V and J genes are TRBV30 and TRBJ1-2; the D is unclear. The V end was cut by 3 bases, the J end by 4 bases, with 9 bases between. The CDR3 length is 12 residues. CDR1 is GTSNPN and CDR2 is SVGIG in the germline V gene (reference sequence). CDR3 in DNA: TGTGCCTGGAGGTGGGCTTCCTATGGCTACACCTTC. The encoded protein is CAWRWASYGYTF.

There are a few counts of this clone. The chain recombines TRBV5-1 with TRBJ1-6; D might be TRBD1 (5 bases). This CDR3 region has 18 residues. Germline V gene lookup returns CDR1 SGHRS and CDR2 YFSETQ. V was cut by 4 bases and J by 0 bases, with 17 bases left in between. The CDR3 DNA is TGCGCCAGCAGCCAGGGTTCGCTGGGAAGCTCCTATAATTCACCCCTCCACTTT. Translated: CASSQGSLGSSYNSPLHF. The whole variable domain, remainder taken from reference TRBV5-1 and TRBJ1-6, is KAGVTQTPRYLIKTRGQQVTLSCSPISGHRSVSWYQQTPGQGLQFLFEYFSETQRNKGNFPGRFSGRQFSNSRSEMNVSTLELGDSALYLCASSQGSLGSSYNSPLHFGNGTRLTVT.

The chain carries TRBV7-9 and TRBJ2-1, with no clear D. The germline V gene encodes CDR1 SEHNR and CDR2 FQNEAQ (reference sequence). V was pared by 2 bases and J by 5 bases, with 10 bases between. The CDR3 is 14 residues long. CDR3 in amino acids: CASSLIGGHNEQFF. CDR3 nucleotides: TGTGCCAGCAGCTTAATTGGCGGCCACAATGAGCAGTTCTTC. Looking up the rest from reference TRBV7-9 and TRBJ2-1 gives the full variable domain: DTGVSQNPRHKITKRGQNVTFRCDPISEHNRLYWYRQTLGQGPEFLTYFQNEAQLEKSRLLSDRFSAERPKGSFSTLEIQRTEQGDSAMYLCASSLIGGHNEQFFGPGTRLTVL.

The rearrangement links TRBV4-1 to TRBJ1-1, with a tentative D call TRBD1 (6 bases). CDR1 MGHRA and CDR2 YSYEKL come from the germline V gene. Deletions cut 1 base from V and 1 base from J, with 13 bases between. The CDR3 loop spans 16 amino acids. CDR3 DNA: TGCGCCAGCAGCCAAGTTACAGGGCACACGAACACTGAAGCTTTCTTT. This encodes CASSQVTGHTNTEAFF.

The chain combines TRBV2 with TRBJ2-3; TRBD2 is a possible D gene (5 bases). The CDR3 length is 15 residues. Per the germline V gene, CDR1 is SNHLY and CDR2 is FYNNEI. The V end was cut by 3 bases, the J end by 1 base, with 11 bases between. CDR3 in amino acids: CASSEIAGRTDTQYF. In DNA form, the CDR3 reads TGTGCCAGCAGTGAGATCGCGGGCCGCACAGATACGCAGTATTTT.

The chain carries TRBV12-5 and TRBJ2-2; 7 bases align to TRBD1. This CDR3 spans 16 amino acids. V trimming: 2 bases; J trimming: 4 bases; junction bases outside the gene matches: 7. Germline V gene lookup returns CDR1 LGHNT and CDR2 FRNRAP. CDR3 DNA sequence: TGTGCTAGTGGTTTGCTTGTAGACAGGGTCACCGGGGAGCTGTTTTTT. Translating gives CASGLLVDRVTGELFF.

This sequence joins TRBV7-3 and TRBJ2-1; 14 bases line up with TRBD2. The CDR3 sequence is 15 residues long. The germline gives CDR1 SGHTA, CDR2 FQGTGA. Trimming cost V 5 bases and J 4 bases; bases outside gene matches: 1. CDR3 amino acids: CASSGTSGSYNEQFF. CDR3 coding DNA: TGTGCCAGCAGCGGGACTAGCGGGAGTTACAATGAGCAGTTCTTC.

To note about this clone: A read error may produce the germline difference seen at one junction end. The chain recombines TRBV7-7 with TRBJ2-5; D is perhaps TRBD1 or TRBD2 (7 bases each). Germline V gene sequence: CDR1 SSHAT, CDR2 FNYEAQ (reference sequence). There are 16 residues in the CDR3. The CDR3 coding sequence is TGTGCTAGCAGCTTGGGGGGGGCAGGGGGGCAAGAGACCCAGTACTTC. Translating gives CASSLGGAGGQETQYF.

This clone was seen only a few times. CDR3 nucleotide sequence: TGTGCCATCAGTGGGGGACAGGGGGCGAACACTGAAGCTTTCTTT. Translation gives CAISGGQGANTEAFF. The rearrangement links TRBV10-3 to TRBJ1-1; the match to TRBD1 covers 12 bases. Germline V gives CDR1 ENHRY, CDR2 SYGVKD. This CDR3 comprises 15 residues. The ends lost 4 bases at V and 1 base at J; junction bases unmatched: 1.

The count of this clone is one. The gene calls are TRBV5-5 and TRBJ2-1, with 7 bases identical to TRBD2. CDR3 length equals 13 residues. Looked up from germline, CDR1 is SGHKS and CDR2 is YYEKEE (reference sequence). V was clipped by 10 bases and J by 9 bases; unmatched bases: 13. CDR3 protein: CACFSPWGGEQFF. CDR3 nucleotide sequence: TGTGCCTGTTTTTCCCCTTGGGGGGGTGAGCAGTTCTTC.

This clone was observed a handful of times. The J gene is TRBJ1-4, the V gene TRBV6-1; 7 nucleotides match TRBD1. The CDR3 is made up of 15 amino acids. Germline V CDR1 and CDR2: MNHNS, SASEGT. V was clipped by 8 bases and J by 2 bases; unmatched bases: 8. CDR3: CASFTPGQTNEKLFF. The CDR3 nucleotides read TGTGCCAGCTTTACTCCGGGACAGACTAATGAAAAACTGTTTTTT.